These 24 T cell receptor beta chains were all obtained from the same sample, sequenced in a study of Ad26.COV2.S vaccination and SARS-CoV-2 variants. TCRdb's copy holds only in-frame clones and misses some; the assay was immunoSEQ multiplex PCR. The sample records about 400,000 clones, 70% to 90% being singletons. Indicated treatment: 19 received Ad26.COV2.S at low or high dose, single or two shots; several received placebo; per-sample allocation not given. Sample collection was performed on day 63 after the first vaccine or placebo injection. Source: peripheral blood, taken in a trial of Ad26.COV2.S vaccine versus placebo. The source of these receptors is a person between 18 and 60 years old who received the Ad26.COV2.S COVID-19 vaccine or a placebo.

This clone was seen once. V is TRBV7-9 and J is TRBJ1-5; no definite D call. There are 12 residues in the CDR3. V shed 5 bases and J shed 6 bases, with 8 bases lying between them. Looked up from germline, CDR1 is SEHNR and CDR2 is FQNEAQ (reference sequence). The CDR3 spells CASSLDTQPQHF. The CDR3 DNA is TGTGCCAGCAGCCTAGACACTCAGCCCCAGCATTTT.

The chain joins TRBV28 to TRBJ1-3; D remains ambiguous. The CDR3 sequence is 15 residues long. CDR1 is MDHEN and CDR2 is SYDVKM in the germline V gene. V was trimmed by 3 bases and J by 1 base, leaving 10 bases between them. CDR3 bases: TGTGCCAGCAGTTTTGGGCTCGGATCTGGAAACACCATATATTTT. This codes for CASSFGLGSGNTIYF. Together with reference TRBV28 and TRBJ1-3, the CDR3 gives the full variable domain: DVKVTQSSRYLVKRTGEKVFLECVQDMDHENMFWYRQDPGLGLRLIYFSYDVKMKEKGDIPEGYSVSREKKERFSLILESASTNQTSMYLCASSFGLGSGNTIYFGEGSWLTVV.

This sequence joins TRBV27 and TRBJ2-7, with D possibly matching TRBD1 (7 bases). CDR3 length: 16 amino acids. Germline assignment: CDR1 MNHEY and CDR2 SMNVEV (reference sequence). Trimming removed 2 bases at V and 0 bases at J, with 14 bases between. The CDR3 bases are TGTGCCAGCAGTTTAGCAGGGGGGTCTAACTCCTACGAGCAGTACTTC. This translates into CASSLAGGSNSYEQYF.

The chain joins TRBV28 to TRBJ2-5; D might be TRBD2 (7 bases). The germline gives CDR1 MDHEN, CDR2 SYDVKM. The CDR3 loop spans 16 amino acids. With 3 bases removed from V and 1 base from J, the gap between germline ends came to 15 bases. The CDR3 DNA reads TGTGCCAGCAGTTTGAGGGGGGGGCGAACCCAAGAGACCCAGTACTTC. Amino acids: CASSLRGGRTQETQYF. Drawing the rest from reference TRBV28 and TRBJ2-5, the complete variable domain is DVKVTQSSRYLVKRTGEKVFLECVQDMDHENMFWYRQDPGLGLRLIYFSYDVKMKEKGDIPEGYSVSREKKERFSLILESASTNQTSMYLCASSLRGGRTQETQYFGPGTRLLVL.

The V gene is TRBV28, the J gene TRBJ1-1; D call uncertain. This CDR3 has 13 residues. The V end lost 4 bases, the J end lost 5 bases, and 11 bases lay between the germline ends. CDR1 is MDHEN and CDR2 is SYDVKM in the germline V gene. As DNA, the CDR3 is TGTGCCAGCAGTTCCGGAGTGGGGACTGAAGCTTTCTTT. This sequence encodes CASSSGVGTEAFF. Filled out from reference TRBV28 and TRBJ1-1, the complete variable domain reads DVKVTQSSRYLVKRTGEKVFLECVQDMDHENMFWYRQDPGLGLRLIYFSYDVKMKEKGDIPEGYSVSREKKERFSLILESASTNQTSMYLCASSSGVGTEAFFGQGTRLTVV.

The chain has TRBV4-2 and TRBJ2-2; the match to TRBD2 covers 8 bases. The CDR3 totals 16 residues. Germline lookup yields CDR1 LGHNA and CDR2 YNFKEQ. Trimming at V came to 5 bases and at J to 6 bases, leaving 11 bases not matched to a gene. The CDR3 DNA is TGTGCCAGCAGCTGGACCGGGACTAGGTCCGCCGGGGAGCTGTTTTTT. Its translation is CASSWTGTRSAGELFF.

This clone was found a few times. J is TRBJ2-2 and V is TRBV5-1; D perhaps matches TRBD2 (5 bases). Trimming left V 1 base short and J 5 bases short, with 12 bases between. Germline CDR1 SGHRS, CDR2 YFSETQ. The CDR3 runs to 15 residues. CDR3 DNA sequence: TGCGCCAGCAGCTTGATTGTAGGGAGAACCGGGGAGCTGTTTTTT. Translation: CASSLIVGRTGELFF.

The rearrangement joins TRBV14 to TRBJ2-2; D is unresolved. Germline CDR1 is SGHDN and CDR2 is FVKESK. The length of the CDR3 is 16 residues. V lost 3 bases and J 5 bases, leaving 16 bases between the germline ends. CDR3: CASSHLGIRNTGELFF. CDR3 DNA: TGTGCCAGCAGCCATTTGGGGATACGGAATACCGGGGAGCTGTTTTTT.

The chain's CDR3 is CAIRAQEESPLHF. The CDR3, as DNA: TGTGCCATCAGAGCACAGGAGGAGTCACCCCTCCACTTT. J is TRBJ1-6 and V is TRBV10-3, with a possible D match to TRBD1 (5 bases). The V gene lost 6 bases and the J gene lost 10 bases, with 13 bases spanning the gap. Germline lookup yields CDR1 ENHRY and CDR2 SYGVKD. The CDR3 spans 13 residues.

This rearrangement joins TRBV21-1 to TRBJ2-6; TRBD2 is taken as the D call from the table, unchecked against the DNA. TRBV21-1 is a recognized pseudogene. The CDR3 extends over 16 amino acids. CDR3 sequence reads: CASSAPGGSGANVLTF. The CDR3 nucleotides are TGTGCCAGCAGCGCTCCCGGGGGCTCTGGGGCCAACGTCCTGACTTTC.

CDR3 DNA sequence: TGCGCCAGCAGCTTTTTGTCCGAGCGGGGTAACGGGGAGCTGTTTTTT. Residues: CASSFLSERGNGELFF. V is TRBV5-1 and J is TRBJ2-2, with 7 nucleotides matching TRBD2. This CDR3 has 16 amino acids. With V trimmed by 2 bases and J by 7 bases, 11 bases remained unmatched. In germline, CDR1 is SGHRS, CDR2 YFSETQ.

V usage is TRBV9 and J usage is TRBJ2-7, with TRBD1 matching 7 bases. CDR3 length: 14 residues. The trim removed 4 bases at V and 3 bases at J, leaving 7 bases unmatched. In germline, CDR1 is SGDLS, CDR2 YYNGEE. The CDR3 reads CASSYRDRDYEQYF. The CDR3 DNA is TGTGCCAGCAGCTACCGGGACAGAGACTACGAGCAGTACTTC.

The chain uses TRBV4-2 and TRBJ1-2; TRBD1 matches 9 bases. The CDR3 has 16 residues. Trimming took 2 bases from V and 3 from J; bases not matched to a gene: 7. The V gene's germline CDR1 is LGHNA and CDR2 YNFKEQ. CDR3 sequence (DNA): TGTGCCAGCAGCCAACATAGCGACAGGGGGTACTATGGCTACACCTTC. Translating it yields CASSQHSDRGYYGYTF.

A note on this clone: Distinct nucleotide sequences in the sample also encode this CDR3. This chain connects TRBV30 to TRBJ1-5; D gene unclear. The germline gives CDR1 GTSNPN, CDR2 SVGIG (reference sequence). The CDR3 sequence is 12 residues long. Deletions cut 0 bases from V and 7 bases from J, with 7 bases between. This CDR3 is CAWSVSGQPQHF. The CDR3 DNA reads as TGTGCCTGGAGTGTATCTGGACAGCCCCAGCATTTT.

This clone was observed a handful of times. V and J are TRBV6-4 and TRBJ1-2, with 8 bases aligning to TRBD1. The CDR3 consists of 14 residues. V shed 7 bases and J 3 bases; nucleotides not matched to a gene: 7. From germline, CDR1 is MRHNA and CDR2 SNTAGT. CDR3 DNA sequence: TGTGCCAGCAAGGGACAGGCTGGGGACTATGGCTACACCTTC. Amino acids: CASKGQAGDYGYTF.

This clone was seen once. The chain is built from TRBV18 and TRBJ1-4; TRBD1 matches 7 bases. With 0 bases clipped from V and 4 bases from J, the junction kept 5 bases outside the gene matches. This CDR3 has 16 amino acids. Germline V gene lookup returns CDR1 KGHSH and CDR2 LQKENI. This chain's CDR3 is CASSPPRQGINEKLFF. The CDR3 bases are TGTGCCAGCTCACCACCAAGACAGGGTATTAATGAAAAACTGTTTTTT.

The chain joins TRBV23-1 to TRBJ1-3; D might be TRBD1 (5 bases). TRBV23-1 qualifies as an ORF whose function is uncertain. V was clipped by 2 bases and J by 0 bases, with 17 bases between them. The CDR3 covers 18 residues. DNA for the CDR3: TGCGCCAGCAGTCAAAGGATCACAGGAACTGGCTCTGGAAACACCATATATTTT. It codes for CASSQRITGTGSGNTIYF.

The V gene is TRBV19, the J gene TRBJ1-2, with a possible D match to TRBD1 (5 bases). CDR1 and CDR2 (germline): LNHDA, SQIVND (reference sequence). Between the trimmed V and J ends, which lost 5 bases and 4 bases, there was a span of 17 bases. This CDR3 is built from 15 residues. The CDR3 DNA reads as TGTGCCAGTAGTCATCCGTCCACTAGGGGCTATGGCTACACCTTC. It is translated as CASSHPSTRGYGYTF.

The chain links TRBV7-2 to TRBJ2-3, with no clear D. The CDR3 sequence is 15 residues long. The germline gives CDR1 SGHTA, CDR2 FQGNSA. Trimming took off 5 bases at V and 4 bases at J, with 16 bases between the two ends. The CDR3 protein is CASSARTGRADTQYF. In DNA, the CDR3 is TGTGCCAGCAGCGCCCGGACGGGTCGGGCAGATACGCAGTATTTT.

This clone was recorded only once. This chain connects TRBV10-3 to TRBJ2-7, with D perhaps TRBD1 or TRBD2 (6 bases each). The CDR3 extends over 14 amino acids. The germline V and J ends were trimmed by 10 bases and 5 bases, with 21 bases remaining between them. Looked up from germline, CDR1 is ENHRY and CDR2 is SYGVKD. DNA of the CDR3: TGTGCCAACGGGGTAGGGGGGAGTGTCGACGAGCAGTACTTC. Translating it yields CANGVGGSVDEQYF.

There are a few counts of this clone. In DNA, the CDR3 is TGTGCCAGCAGCCCCCGGGGGACTCACACAGATACGCAGTATTTT. Its translation is CASSPRGTHTDTQYF. The genes are TRBV9 and TRBJ2-3; tentative D call: TRBD2 (6 bases). The V end lost 4 bases, the J end lost 2 bases, and 14 bases lay between the germline ends. Germline values: CDR1 SGDLS, CDR2 YYNGEE. The length of the CDR3 is 15 residues.

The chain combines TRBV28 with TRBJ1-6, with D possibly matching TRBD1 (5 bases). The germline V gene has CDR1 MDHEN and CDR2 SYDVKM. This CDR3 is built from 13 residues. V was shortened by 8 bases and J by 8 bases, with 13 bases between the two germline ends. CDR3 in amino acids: CASVRSRDSPLHF. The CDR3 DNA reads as TGTGCCAGCGTGAGGAGCAGGGATTCACCCCTCCACTTT. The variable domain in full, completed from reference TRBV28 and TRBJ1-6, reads DVKVTQSSRYLVKRTGEKVFLECVQDMDHENMFWYRQDPGLGLRLIYFSYDVKMKEKGDIPEGYSVSREKKERFSLILESASTNQTSMYLCASVRSRDSPLHFGNGTRLTVT.

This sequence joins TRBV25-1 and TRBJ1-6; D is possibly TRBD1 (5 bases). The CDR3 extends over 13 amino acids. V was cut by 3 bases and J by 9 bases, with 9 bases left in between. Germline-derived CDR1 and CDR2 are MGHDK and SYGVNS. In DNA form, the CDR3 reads TGTGCCAGCAGTGACCGTGGGGGTTCACCCCTCCACTTT. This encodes CASSDRGGSPLHF.

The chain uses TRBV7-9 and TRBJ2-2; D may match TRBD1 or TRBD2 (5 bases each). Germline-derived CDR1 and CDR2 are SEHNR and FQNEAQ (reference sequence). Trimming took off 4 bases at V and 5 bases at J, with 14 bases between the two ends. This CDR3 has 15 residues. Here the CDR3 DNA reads TGTGCCAGCAGCTCCGGGACCTTGGGGACCGGGGAGCTGTTTTTT. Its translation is CASSSGTLGTGELFF.